The clone carrying this T cell receptor (beta chain) appeared a few times. Antigen unknown. This sample is drawn from a study of regulatory T cells in long-lasting Graves disease. Study-level findings and limits: Clonotypes that were public and shared totalled around 2,700 in persistent patients versus around 1,000 in new patients.

Combining iRepertoire HTBI primers with Arm-PCR of CDR3 regions, the authors built TCR beta libraries. How the authors handled the data: From all samples, identification returned 12 to 15 TRBJ and 60 or so TRBV segments. TCRdb recomputed calls from the multiplex PCR reads with MiXCR, one row per CDR3 protein. TCRdb's processing, not the authors', yielded these V and J calls. The data contain 250,000 to 300,000 distinct CDR3 sequences, under 25% of them singletons. With V trimmed by 0 bases and J by 7 bases, 5 bases remained unmatched. Per the germline V gene, CDR1 is DFQATT and CDR2 is SNEGSKA (reference sequence). This CDR3 has 13 residues. Time point here: persistent/refractory GD, antithyroid drugs over 5 years with positive TRAb. Following extraction of RNA from PBMCs, that RNA was used to make the TCR library.

The source material was peripheral blood mononuclear cells (PBMCs), sampled when the disease was refractory, from a patient treated with antithyroid drugs. The sequence was collected from a female donor with Graves disease. The chain links TRBV20-1 to TRBJ1-2; TRBD1 aligns across 7 bases. CDR3 DNA: TGCAGTGCTAGAGATGCCAGGGGGAGTGGCTACACCTTC. Protein sequence: CSARDARGSGYTF.